The T cell receptor beta chain under discussion was sequenced for a study of control samples from healthy donors and cancer patients. TCRdb's copy holds only in-frame clones and misses some; the assay was immunoSEQ multiplex PCR. The data show about 190,000 clones, 91% seen once. Trimming took off 2 bases at V and 5 bases at J, with 9 bases between the two ends. CDR1 is MNHEY and CDR2 is SVGAGI in the germline V gene. This CDR3 spans 13 amino acids. This clone was detected only a few times. Sequences were obtained from blood. The sequence was obtained from a man aged 25-40 years in good health. This chain joins TRBV6-5 and TRBJ1-1; D remains unclear. CDR3 nucleotide sequence: TGTGCCAGCAGTTACATGCGCGAGACTGAAGCTTTCTTT. Protein product: CASSYMRETEAFF.